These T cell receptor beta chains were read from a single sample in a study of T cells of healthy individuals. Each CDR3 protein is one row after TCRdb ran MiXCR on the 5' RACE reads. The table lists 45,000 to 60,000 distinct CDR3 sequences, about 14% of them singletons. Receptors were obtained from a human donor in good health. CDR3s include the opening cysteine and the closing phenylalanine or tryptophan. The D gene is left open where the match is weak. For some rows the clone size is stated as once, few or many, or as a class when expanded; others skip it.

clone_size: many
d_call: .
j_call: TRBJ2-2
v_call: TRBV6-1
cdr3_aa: CATQYWDGGELFF
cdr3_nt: TGTGCCACCCAATATTGGGATGGCGGGGAGCTGTTTTTT

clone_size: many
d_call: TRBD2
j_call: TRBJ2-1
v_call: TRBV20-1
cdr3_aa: CSARDQRGLSYNEQFF
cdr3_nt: TGCAGTGCTAGAGATCAGCGGGGACTATCCTACAATGAGCAGTTCTTC

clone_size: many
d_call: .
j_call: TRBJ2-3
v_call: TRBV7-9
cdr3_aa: CASSLRGGSTDTQYF
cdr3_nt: TGTGCCAGCAGCTTACGGGGCGGTAGCACAGATACGCAGTATTTT

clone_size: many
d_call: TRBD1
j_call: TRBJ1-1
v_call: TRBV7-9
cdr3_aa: CASSPWGTGGHTEAFF
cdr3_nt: TGTGCCAGCAGCCCTTGGGGGACAGGGGGGCACACTGAAGCTTTCTTT

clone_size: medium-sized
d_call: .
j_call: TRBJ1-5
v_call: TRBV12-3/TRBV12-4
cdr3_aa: CASSLGGSNQPQHF
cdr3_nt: TGTGCCAGCAGTTTGGGGGGCTCAAATCAGCCCCAGCATTTT

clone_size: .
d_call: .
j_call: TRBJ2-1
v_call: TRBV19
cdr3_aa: CTSSEYNEQFF
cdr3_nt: TGTACCAGTAGTGAGTACAATGAGCAGTTCTTC

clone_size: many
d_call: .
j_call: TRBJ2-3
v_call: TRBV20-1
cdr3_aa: CSARLAGLTDTQYF
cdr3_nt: TGCAGTGCCAGACTCGCGGGGTTGACAGATACGCAGTATTTT

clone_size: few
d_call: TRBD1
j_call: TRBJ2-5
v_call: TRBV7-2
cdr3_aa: CASTQGEAETQYF
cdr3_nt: TGTGCCAGCACTCAGGGGGAAGCGGAGACCCAGTACTTC

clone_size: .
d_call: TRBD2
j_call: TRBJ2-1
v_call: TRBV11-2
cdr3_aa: CASSPKAGGLWYEQFF
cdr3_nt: TGTGCCAGCAGCCCGAAGGCGGGGGGCCTATGGTATGAGCAGTTCTTC

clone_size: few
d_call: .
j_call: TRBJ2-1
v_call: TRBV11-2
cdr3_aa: CASSPDRFYNEQFF
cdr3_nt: TGTGCCAGCAGCCCTGACAGGTTTTACAATGAGCAGTTCTTC

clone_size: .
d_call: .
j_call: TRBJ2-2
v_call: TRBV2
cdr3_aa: CASKGRELFF
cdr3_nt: TGTGCCAGCAAGGGGCGGGAGCTGTTTTTT